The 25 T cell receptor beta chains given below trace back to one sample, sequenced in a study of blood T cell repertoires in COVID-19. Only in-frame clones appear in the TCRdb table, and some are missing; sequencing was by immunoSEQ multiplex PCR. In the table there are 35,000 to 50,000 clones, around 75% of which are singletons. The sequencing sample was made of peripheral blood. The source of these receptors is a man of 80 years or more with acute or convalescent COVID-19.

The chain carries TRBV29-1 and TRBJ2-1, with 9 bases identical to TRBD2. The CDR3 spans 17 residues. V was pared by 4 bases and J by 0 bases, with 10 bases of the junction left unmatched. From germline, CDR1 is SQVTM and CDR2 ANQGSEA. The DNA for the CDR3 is TGCAGCGTTGTTAGACTAGCGGCTCGGAGCTCCTACAATGAGCAGTTCTTC. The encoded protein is CSVVRLAARSSYNEQFF.

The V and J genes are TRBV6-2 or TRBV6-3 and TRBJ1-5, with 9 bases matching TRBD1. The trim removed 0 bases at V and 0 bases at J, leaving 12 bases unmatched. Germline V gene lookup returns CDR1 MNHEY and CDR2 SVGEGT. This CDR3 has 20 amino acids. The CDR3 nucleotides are TGTGCCAGCAGTTACTCGAGGACAGGGGACCGGTTATATAGCAATCAGCCCCAGCATTTT. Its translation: CASSYSRTGDRLYSNQPQHF.

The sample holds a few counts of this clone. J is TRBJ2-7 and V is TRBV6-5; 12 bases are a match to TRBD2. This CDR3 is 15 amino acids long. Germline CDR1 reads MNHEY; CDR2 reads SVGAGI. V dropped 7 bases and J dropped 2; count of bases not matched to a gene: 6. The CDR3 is CASIMGLAGPYEQYF. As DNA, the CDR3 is TGTGCCAGCATTATGGGACTAGCGGGTCCCTACGAGCAGTACTTC.

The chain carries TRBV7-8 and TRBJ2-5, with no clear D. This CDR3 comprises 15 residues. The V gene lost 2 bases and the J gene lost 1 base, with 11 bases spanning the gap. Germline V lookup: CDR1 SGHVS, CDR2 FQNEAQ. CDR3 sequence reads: CASSLQRLSQETQYF. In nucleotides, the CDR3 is TGTGCCAGCAGCTTACAGAGACTCTCCCAAGAGACCCAGTACTTC.

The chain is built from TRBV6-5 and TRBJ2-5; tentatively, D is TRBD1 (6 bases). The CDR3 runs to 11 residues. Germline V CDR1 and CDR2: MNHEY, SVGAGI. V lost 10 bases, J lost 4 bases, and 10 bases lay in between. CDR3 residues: CATQGPETQYF. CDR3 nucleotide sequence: TGTGCCACCCAGGGGCCAGAGACCCAGTACTTC.

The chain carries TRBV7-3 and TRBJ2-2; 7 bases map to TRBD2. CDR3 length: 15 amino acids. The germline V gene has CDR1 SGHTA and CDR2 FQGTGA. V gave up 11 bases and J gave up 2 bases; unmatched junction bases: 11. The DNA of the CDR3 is TGTGCCTCGCGAGCTAGCGGAACTAACACCGGGGAGCTGTTTTTT. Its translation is CASRASGTNTGELFF.

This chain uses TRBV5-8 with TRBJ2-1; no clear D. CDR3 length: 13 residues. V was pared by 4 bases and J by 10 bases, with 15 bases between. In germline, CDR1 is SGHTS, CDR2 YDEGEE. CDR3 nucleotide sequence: TGTGCCAGCAGCGTATCCGGAGTACGGGAGCAGTTCTTC. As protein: CASSVSGVREQFF.

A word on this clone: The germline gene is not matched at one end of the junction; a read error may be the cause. CDR3: CASSTRLAGSRDTQYF. Here the CDR3 DNA reads TGTGCCAGTAGTACCAGACTAGCGGGAAGCAGAGATACGCAGTATTTT. The chain has TRBV19 and TRBJ2-3, with 11 positions matching TRBD2. Germline values: CDR1 LNHDA, CDR2 SQIVND (reference sequence). The CDR3 has 16 residues.

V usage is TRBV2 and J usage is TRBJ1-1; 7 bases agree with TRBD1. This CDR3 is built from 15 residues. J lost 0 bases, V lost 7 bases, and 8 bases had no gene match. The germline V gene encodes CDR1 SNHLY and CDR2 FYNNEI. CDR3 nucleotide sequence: TGTGCCAGCACCACTGGACAGGTAGTGAACACTGAAGCTTTCTTT. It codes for CASTTGQVVNTEAFF.

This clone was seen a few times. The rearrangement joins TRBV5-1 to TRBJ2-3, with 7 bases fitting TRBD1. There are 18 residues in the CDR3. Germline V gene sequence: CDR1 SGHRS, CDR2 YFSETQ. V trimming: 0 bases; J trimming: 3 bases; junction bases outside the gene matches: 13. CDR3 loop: CASSLAEGALGLTDTQYF. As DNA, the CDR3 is TGCGCCAGCAGCTTGGCCGAGGGGGCCCTCGGGTTGACAGATACGCAGTATTTT.

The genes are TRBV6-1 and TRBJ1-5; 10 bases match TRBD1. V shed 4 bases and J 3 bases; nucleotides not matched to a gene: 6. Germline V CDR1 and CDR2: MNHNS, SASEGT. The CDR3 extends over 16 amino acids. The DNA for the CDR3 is TGTGCCAGCAGTGCCGGGGGACAGGGGCTCAATCAGCCCCAGCATTTT. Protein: CASSAGGQGLNQPQHF.

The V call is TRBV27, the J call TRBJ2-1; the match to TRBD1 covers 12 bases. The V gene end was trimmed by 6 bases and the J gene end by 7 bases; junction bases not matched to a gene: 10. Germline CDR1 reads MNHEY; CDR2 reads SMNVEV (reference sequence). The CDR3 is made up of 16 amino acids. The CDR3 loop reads CASRPTGTGGRNEQFF. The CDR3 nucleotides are TGTGCCAGCAGACCAACCGGGACAGGGGGCAGAAATGAGCAGTTCTTC.

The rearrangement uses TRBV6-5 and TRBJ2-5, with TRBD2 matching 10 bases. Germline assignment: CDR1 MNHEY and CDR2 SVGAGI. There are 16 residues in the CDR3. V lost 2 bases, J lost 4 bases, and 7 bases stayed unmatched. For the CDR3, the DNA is TGTGCCAGCAGTTACGGAGCGGGAGGGTCGGGAGAGACCCAGTACTTC. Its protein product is CASSYGAGGSGETQYF.

This CDR3 reads CASSKLAGDNEQYF. For the CDR3, the DNA is TGTGCCAGCAGCAAACTAGCGGGAGATAACGAGCAGTACTTC. V is TRBV28 and J is TRBJ2-7, with 11 positions matching TRBD2. Trimming cost V 6 bases and J 5 bases; bases outside gene matches: 6. In germline, CDR1 is MDHEN, CDR2 SYDVKM. The CDR3 contains 14 residues.

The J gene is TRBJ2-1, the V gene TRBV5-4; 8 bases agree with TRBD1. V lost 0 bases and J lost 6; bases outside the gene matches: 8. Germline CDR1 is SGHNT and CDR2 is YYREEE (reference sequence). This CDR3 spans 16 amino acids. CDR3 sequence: CASSLALGQVGNEQFF. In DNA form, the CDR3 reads TGTGCCAGCAGCTTGGCATTGGGACAGGTAGGCAATGAGCAGTTCTTC.

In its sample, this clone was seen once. CDR3 coding DNA: TGTGCCAGCAGTTACGCGCAGGGGGCTGGTGAGCAGTACTTC. This gives the protein CASSYAQGAGEQYF. This rearrangement joins TRBV6-6 to TRBJ2-7, with 8 bases that match TRBD1. This CDR3 spans 14 amino acids. Germline CDR1 and CDR2: MNHNY and SVGAGI (reference sequence). J was trimmed by 7 bases and V by 2 bases; bases with no gene match: 7.

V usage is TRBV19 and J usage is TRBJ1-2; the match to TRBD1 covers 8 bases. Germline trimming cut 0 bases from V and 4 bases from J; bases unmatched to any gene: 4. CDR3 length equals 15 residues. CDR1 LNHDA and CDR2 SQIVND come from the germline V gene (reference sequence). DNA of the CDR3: TGTGCCAGTAGTATAGATCCAGGGGGCATCTATGGCTACACCTTC. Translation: CASSIDPGGIYGYTF.

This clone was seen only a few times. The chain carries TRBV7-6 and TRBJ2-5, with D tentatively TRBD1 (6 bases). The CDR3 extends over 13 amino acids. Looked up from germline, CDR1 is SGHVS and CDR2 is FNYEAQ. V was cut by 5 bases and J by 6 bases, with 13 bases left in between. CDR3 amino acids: CASSPGVVKTQYF. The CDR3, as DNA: TGTGCCAGCAGCCCAGGGGTAGTAAAGACCCAGTACTTC.

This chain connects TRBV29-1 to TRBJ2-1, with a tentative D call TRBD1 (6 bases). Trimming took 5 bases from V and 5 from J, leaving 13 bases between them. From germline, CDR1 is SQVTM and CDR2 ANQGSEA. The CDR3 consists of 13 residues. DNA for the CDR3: TGCAGCGTTAAGCAGGGGTCACACAATGAGCAGTTCTTC. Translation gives CSVKQGSHNEQFF.

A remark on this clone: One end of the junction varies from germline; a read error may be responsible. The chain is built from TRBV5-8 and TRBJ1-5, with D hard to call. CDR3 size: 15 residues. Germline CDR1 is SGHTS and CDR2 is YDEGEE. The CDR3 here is CASTLGSYSNQPQHF. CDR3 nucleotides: TGTGCCAGCACCTTGGGCTCCTATAGCAATCAGCCCCAGCATTTT.

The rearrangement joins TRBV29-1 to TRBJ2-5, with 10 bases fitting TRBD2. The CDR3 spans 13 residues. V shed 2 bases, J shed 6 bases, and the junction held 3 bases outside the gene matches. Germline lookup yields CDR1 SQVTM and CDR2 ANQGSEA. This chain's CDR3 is CSVETSGAKTQYF. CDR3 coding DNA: TGCAGCGTTGAAACTAGCGGGGCCAAGACCCAGTACTTC.

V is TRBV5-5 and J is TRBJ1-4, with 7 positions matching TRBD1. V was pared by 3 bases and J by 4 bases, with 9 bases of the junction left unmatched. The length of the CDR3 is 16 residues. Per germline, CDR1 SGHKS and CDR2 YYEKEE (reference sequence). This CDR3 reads CASSWGLGQLNEKLFF. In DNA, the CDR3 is TGTGCCAGCAGCTGGGGGCTGGGACAGCTTAATGAAAAACTGTTTTTT.

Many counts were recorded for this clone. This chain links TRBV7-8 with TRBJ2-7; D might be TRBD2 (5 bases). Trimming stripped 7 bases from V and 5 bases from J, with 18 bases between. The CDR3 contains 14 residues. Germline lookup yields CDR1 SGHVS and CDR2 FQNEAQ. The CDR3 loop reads CASTLGGPSDEQYF. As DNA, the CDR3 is TGTGCCAGCACCCTAGGCGGGCCTTCCGACGAGCAGTACTTC.

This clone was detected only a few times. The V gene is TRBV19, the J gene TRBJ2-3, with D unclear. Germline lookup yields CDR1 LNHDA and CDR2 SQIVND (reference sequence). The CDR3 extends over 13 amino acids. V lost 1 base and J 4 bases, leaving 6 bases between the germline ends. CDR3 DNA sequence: TGTGCCAGTAGTATAGGTTCCTCAGATACGCAGTATTTT. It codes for CASSIGSSDTQYF.

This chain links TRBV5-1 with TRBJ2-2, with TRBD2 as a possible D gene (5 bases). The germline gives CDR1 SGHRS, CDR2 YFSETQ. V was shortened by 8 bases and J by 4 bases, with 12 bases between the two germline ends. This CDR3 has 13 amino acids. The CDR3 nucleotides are TGCGCCAGTTCCGGGATCCGCACCGGGGAGCTGTTTTTT. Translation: CASSGIRTGELFF.